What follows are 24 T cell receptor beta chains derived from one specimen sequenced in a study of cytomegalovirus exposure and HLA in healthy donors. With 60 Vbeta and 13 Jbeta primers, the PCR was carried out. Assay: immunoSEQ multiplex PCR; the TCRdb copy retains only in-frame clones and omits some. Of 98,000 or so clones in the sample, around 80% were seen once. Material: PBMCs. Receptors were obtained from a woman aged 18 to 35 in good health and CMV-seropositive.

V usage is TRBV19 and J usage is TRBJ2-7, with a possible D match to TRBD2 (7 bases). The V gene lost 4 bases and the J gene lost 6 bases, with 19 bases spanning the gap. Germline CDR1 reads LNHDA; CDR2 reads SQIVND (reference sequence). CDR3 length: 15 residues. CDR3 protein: CASSRGGGRGGEQYF. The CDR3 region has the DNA TGTGCCAGTAGTAGGGGGGGCGGGAGAGGTGGCGAGCAGTACTTC.

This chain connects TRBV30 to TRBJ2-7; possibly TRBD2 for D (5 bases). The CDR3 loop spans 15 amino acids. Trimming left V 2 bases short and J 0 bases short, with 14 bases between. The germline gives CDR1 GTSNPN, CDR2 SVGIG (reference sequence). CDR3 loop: CAWSYTFGSSYEQYF. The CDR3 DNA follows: TGTGCCTGGAGTTACACATTTGGGAGCTCCTACGAGCAGTACTTC.

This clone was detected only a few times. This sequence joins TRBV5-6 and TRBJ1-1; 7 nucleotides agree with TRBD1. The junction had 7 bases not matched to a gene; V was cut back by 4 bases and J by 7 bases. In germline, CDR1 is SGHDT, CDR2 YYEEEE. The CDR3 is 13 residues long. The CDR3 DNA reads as TGTGCCAGCAGCCTGGGGACAGCCGGTGAAGCTTTCTTT. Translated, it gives CASSLGTAGEAFF. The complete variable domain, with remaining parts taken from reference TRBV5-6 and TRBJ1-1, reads DAGVTQSPTHLIKTRGQQVTLRCSPKSGHDTVSWYQQALGQGPQFIFQYYEEEERQRGNFPDRFSGHQFPNYSSELNVNALLLGDSALYLCASSLGTAGEAFFGQGTRLTVV.

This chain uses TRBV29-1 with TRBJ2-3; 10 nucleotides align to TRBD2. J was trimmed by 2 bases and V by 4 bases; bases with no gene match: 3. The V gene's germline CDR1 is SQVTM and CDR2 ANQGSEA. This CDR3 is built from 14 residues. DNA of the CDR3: TGCAGCGTTGGAGCGGGAGGGCTCACAGATACGCAGTATTTT. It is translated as CSVGAGGLTDTQYF.

The chain's CDR3 is CASSLERGYGYTF. The CDR3 DNA reads as TGTGCCAGCAGCTTAGAAAGGGGGTATGGCTACACCTTC. V usage is TRBV7-8 and J usage is TRBJ1-2, with D tentatively TRBD1 (6 bases). V lost 1 base and J lost 5, with 8 bases in between. The germline CDR1 and CDR2 sequences are SGHVS and FQNEAQ. The CDR3 length is 13 residues. The variable domain in full, with the rest retrieved from reference TRBV7-8 and TRBJ1-2, is GAGVSQSPRYKVAKRGQDVALRCDPISGHVSLFWYQQALGQGPEFLTYFQNEAQLDKSGLPSDRFFAERPEGSVSTLKIQRTQQEDSAVYLCASSLERGYGYTFGSGTRLTVV.

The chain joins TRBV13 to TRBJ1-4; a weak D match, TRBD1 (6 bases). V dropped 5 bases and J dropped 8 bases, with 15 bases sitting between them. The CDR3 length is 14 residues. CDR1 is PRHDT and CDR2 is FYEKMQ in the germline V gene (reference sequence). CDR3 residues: CASSVQGNGEKLFF. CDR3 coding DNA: TGTGCCAGCAGCGTCCAGGGGAACGGGGAAAAACTGTTTTTT.

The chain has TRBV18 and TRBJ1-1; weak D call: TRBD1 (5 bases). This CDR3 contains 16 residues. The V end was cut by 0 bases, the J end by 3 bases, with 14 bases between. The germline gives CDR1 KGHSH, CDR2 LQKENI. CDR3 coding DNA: TGTGCCAGCTCACCACCATCAGGGTATGGCTACACTGAAGCTTTCTTT. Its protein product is CASSPPSGYGYTEAFF.

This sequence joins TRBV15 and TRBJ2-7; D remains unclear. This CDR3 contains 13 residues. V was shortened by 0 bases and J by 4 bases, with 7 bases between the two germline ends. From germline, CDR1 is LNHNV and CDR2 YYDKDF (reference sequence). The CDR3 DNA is TGTGCCACCAGCAGAGATCGTCGGTACGAGCAGTACTTC. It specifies CATSRDRRYEQYF.

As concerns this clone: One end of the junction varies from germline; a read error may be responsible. The CDR3, as DNA: TGTTCCAGCAGCTTGGCAGGCGCCATGAACACTGAAGCTTTCTTT. Its translation is CSSSLAGAMNTEAFF. The chain employs TRBV7-9 and TRBJ1-1; no firm D call. The CDR3 contains 15 residues. Germline V gene data show CDR1 as SEHNR and CDR2 as FQNEAQ (reference sequence).

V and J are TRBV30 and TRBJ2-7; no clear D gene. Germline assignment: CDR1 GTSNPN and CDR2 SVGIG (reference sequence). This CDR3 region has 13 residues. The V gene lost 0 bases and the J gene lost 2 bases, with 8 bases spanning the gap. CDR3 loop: CAWSVGSTYEQYF. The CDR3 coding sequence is TGTGCCTGGAGTGTTGGTTCTACCTACGAGCAGTACTTC.

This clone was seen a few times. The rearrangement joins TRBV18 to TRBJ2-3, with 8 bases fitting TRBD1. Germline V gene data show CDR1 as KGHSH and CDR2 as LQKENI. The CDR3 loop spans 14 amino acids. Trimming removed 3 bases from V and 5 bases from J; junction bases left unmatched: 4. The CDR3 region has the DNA TGTGCCAGCTCACCTTCGGGACAGGTAGATACGCAGTATTTT. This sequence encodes CASSPSGQVDTQYF. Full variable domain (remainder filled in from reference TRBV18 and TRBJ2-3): NAGVMQNPRHLVRRRGQEARLRCSPMKGHSHVYWYRQLPEEGLKFMVYLQKENIIDESGMPKERFSAEFPKEGPSILRIQQVVRGDSAAYFCASSPSGQVDTQYFGPGTRLTVL.

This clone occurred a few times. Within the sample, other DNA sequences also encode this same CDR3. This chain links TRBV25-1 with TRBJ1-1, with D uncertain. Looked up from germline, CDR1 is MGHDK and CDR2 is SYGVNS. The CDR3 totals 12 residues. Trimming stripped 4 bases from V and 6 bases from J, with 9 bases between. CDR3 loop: CASSVERAEAFF. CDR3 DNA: TGTGCCAGCAGTGTGGAGAGGGCTGAAGCTTTCTTT.

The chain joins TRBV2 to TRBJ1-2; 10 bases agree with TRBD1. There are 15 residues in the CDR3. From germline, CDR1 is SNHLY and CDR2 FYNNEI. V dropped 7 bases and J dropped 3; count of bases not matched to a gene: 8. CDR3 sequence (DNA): TGTGCCAGCAATCGGGACAGGGGATTTGACTATGGCTACACCTTC. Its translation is CASNRDRGFDYGYTF.

The CDR3 is CASSLGYGSPGGSTDTQYF. The CDR3 DNA is TGTGCCAGCAGCTTGGGATACGGGAGTCCAGGAGGGAGCACAGATACGCAGTATTTT. The V gene is TRBV5-4, the J gene TRBJ2-3, with D maybe TRBD2 (6 bases). Deletions cut 0 bases from V and 0 bases from J, with 20 bases between. The CDR3 has 19 residues. Germline CDR1 is SGHNT and CDR2 is YYREEE (reference sequence).

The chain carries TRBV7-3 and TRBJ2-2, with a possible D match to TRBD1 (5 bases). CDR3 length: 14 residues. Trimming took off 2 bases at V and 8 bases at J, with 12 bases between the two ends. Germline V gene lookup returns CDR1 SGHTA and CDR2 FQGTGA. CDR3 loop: CASSLGQPWGELFF. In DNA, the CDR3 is TGTGCCAGCAGCTTAGGACAACCGTGGGGGGAGCTGTTTTTT.

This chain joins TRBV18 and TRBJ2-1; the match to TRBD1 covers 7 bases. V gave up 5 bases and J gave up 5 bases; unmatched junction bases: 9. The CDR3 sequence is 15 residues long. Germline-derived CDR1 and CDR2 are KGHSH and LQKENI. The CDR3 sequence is CASSLTRQGNNEQFF. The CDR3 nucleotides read TGTGCCAGCTCATTGACCAGACAGGGAAACAATGAGCAGTTCTTC.

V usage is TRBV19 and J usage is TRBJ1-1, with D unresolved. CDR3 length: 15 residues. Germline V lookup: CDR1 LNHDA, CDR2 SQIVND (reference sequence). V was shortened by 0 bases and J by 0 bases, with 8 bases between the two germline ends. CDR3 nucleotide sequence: TGTGCCAGTAGTATAGATCTACGCATGAACACTGAAGCTTTCTTT. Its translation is CASSIDLRMNTEAFF.

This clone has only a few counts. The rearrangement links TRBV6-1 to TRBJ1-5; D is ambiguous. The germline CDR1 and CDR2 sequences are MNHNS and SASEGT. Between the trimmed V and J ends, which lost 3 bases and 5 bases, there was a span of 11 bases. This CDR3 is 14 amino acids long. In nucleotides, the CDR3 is TGTGCCAGCAGTGATGGCCTGCCCGATCAGCCCCAGCATTTT. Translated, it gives CASSDGLPDQPQHF.

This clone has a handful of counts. In DNA, the CDR3 is TGTGCCAGCACCCCGGGGGGGCCCTACGAGCAGTACTTC. Protein product: CASTPGGPYEQYF. J is TRBJ2-7 and V is TRBV28, with 8 bases lining up with TRBD2. CDR3 length: 13 residues. CDR1 and CDR2 (germline): MDHEN, SYDVKM. The V and J ends lost 7 bases and 2 bases, in that order; junction bases with no gene match: 4.

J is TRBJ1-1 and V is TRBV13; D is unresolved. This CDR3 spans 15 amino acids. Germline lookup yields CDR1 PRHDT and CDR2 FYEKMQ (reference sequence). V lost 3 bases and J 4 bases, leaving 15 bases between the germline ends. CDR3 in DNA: TGTGCCAGCAGCTTGAGTGTCCCTCTGTCCACTGAAGCTTTCTTT. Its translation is CASSLSVPLSTEAFF.

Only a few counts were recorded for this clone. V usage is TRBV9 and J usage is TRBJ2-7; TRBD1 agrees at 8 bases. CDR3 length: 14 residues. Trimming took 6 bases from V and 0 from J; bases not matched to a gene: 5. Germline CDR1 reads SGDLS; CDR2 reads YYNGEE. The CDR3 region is CASNSGGSSYEQYF. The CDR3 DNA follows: TGTGCCAGCAATTCAGGGGGCAGCTCCTACGAGCAGTACTTC.

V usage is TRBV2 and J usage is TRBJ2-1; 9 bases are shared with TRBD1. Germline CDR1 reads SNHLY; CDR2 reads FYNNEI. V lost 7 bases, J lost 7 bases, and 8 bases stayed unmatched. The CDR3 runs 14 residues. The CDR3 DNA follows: TGTGCCAGCATTCTAGGACAGGGGAGGAATGAGCAGTTCTTC. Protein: CASILGQGRNEQFF.

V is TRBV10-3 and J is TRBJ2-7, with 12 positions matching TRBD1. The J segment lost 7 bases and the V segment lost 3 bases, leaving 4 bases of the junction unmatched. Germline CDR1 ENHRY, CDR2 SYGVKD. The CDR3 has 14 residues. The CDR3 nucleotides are TGTGCCATCAGTGACCGGGACAGGGGGCAAGAGCAGTACTTC. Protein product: CAISDRDRGQEQYF.

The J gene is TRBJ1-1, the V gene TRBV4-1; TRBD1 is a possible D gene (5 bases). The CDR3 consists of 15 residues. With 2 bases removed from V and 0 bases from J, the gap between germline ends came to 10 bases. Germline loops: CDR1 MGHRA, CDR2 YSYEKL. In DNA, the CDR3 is TGCGCCAGCAGCCAATCCAGGGTAATGAACACTGAAGCTTTCTTT. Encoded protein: CASSQSRVMNTEAFF.